These 13 T cell receptor beta chains were sequenced from one sample in a study of T cells in Graves' hyperthyroidism and ophthalmopathy. The investigators amplified TCR beta CDR3 regions from RNA transcripts. The HTBI primer set was used in a first-round RT-PCR of the TCR CDR3. TCRdb fed the multiplex PCR reads into MiXCR, producing one record per CDR3 protein. The repertoire has around 480,000 distinct CDR3 sequences, 14% of them found once; the top ten carry around a sixth. The specimen sequenced was blood. These receptors were taken from a young woman with Graves' hyperthyroidism.

The table lists this clonotype with many counts. The chain employs TRBV6-1 and TRBJ2-5; D might be TRBD1 (5 bases). The CDR3 has 14 amino acids. In germline, CDR1 is MNHNS, CDR2 SASEGT. V lost 5 bases and J lost 2, with 12 bases in between. The CDR3 region is CASSLGQEQETQYF. The CDR3 coding sequence is TGTGCCAGCAGTTTAGGACAAGAACAAGAGACCCAGTACTTC.

The chain employs TRBV24-1 and TRBJ2-7; 12 bases match TRBD1. The CDR3 totals 16 residues. The junction had 14 bases not matched to a gene; V was cut back by 9 bases and J by 6 bases. CDR1 is KGHDR and CDR2 is SFDVKD in the germline V gene. The CDR3 sequence: CATDGWDRGRVFEQYV. The CDR3 DNA follows: TGTGCCACCGACGGGTGGGACAGGGGGCGCGTCTTCGAGCAGTACGTC.

The genes are TRBV19 and TRBJ1-5; TRBD1 aligns across 12 bases. V gave up 6 bases and J gave up 6 bases; unmatched junction bases: 9. The CDR3 runs to 16 residues. Germline CDR1 reads LNHDA; CDR2 reads SQIVND (reference sequence). The DNA for the CDR3 is TGTGCCAGTAGGGGACAGGGGGCGGAGGAAAGTCAGCCCCAGCATTTT. Protein product: CASRGQGAEESQPQHF.

A remark on this clonotype: A much bigger clone sits one base away, suggesting this may be a read error. V gene TRBV20-1 combines with J gene TRBJ2-3; TRBD2 matches at 11 bases. The trim removed 7 bases at V and 5 bases at J, leaving 8 bases unmatched. The CDR3 covers 14 residues. In germline, CDR1 is DFQATT, CDR2 SNEGSKA (reference sequence). The CDR3 DNA reads as TGCAGTGTAAGGGCTAGCGGGAGGATAGATACGCAGTATTTT. It codes for CSVRASGRIDTQYF.

In its sample, this clonotype was seen many times. J is TRBJ2-7 and V is TRBV7-9; D is unresolved. V was shortened by 6 bases and J by 7 bases, with 16 bases between the two germline ends. The CDR3 totals 13 residues. CDR1 SEHNR and CDR2 FQNEAQ come from the germline V gene (reference sequence). CDR3 protein: CASSPQQVFEQYV. The CDR3 DNA reads as TGTGCCAGCAGTCCTCAGCAGGTTTTTGAGCAGTACGTC.

The chain joins TRBV7-9 to TRBJ2-3; either TRBD1 or TRBD2 may fit D (5 bases each). Germline CDR1 is SEHNR and CDR2 is FQNEAQ (reference sequence). There are 15 residues in the CDR3. Trimming took off 5 bases at V and 1 base at J, with 13 bases between the two ends. The CDR3 is CASSRRDVGTDTQYF. The CDR3 region has the DNA TGTGCCAGCAGCCGCAGGGACGTTGGCACAGATACGCAGTATTTT.

Many counts were recorded for this clonotype. The chain combines TRBV27 with TRBJ2-1; tentatively, D is TRBD2 (6 bases). V dropped 2 bases and J dropped 3 bases, with 11 bases sitting between them. The CDR3 consists of 15 residues. The germline V gene has CDR1 MNHEY and CDR2 SMNVEV (reference sequence). The CDR3 DNA sequence: TGTGCCAGCAGTTTAGTGGGGGGAGGCTACAATGAGCAGTTCTTC. Translated, it gives CASSLVGGGYNEQFF.

Regarding this clonotype: At one end, the junction sequence differs from germline, possibly due to a read error. The chain has TRBV27 and TRBJ2-7; D is ambiguous. CDR1 and CDR2 (germline): MNHEY, SMNVEV (reference sequence). The CDR3 spans 13 residues. CDR3 amino acids: CAGSLFDRNEQYF. DNA of the CDR3: TGTGCCGGCAGTTTATTCGATAGAAACGAGCAGTACTTC.

CDR3 DNA sequence: TGTGCCAGCACCCCGGGACTAGCGGGCTATGAGCAGTTCTTC. Translating it yields CASTPGLAGYEQFF. The chain uses TRBV12-3 or TRBV12-4 and TRBJ2-1; 12 bases agree with TRBD2. Trimming removed 7 bases from V and 8 bases from J; junction bases left unmatched: 6. This CDR3 has 14 residues.

The gene calls are TRBV30 and TRBJ1-2, with 12 bases fitting TRBD1. With 3 bases clipped from V and 8 bases from J, the junction kept 7 bases outside the gene matches. This CDR3 has 14 amino acids. Germline-derived CDR1 and CDR2 are GTSNPN and SVGIG (reference sequence). The DNA for the CDR3 is TGTGCCTGGAGCCGGGGACAGGGGGCCGGGGGCTACACCTTC. This encodes CAWSRGQGAGGYTF.

There are a few counts of this clonotype. This chain uses TRBV10-3 with TRBJ1-2; D might be TRBD1 (6 bases). The CDR3 contains 13 residues. Deletions cut 5 bases from V and 2 bases from J, with 9 bases between. Germline assignment: CDR1 ENHRY and CDR2 SYGVKD. The CDR3 sequence: CAISPDRNYGYTF. The CDR3 bases are TGTGCCATCAGTCCCGACAGGAACTATGGCTACACCTTC.

The table lists this clonotype with many counts. The J gene is TRBJ2-7, the V gene TRBV5-8, with no clear D. Germline V CDR1 and CDR2: SGHTS, YDEGEE. This CDR3 is built from 14 residues. V lost 0 bases and J 0 bases, leaving 7 bases between the germline ends. The CDR3 spells CASSLGVSSYEQYF. In nucleotides, the CDR3 is TGTGCCAGCAGCTTGGGGGTTAGCTCCTACGAGCAGTACTTC.

This clonotype was seen once. One end of the junction does not line up with germline, which may come from a read error. This chain connects TRBV19 to TRBJ2-1; TRBD1 agrees at 7 bases. CDR1 is LNHDA and CDR2 is SQIVND in the germline V gene (reference sequence). This CDR3 spans 13 amino acids. CDR3 region: CASSMGQNNDQFF. CDR3 DNA: TGTGCCAGTAGTATGGGACAGAACAATGACCAGTTCTTC.